The following is a TCR beta chain sequence with its context. Its target is not known. The CDR3 length is 16 residues. Trimming removed 5 bases at V and 2 bases at J, with 16 bases between. Germline CDR1 is SGHVS and CDR2 is FNYEAQ. The sample originates from a study of cytomegalovirus exposure and HLA in healthy donors. Study results and caveats: More clonal expansion characterized HLA-associated TCR beta chains than equally common others in a later analysis.

In the PCR, 60 Vbeta and 13 Jbeta primers were used. Here immunoSEQ multiplex PCR was the method, and the copy in TCRdb shows in-frame clones only, minus some. Of 95,000 to 150,000 clones listed, approximately 72% are singletons. V is TRBV7-6 and J is TRBJ1-5, with D possibly TRBD1 on 5 matching bases. Sequencing was performed on PBMCs. This receptor was identified in a man younger than 35 in good health and CMV-seronegative. CDR3 sequence: CASSIDPAGGNQPQHF. The CDR3 coding sequence is TGTGCCAGCAGCATAGACCCAGCGGGGGGCAATCAGCCCCAGCATTTT.